Listed below are T cell receptor beta chains from one sample, sequenced in a study of CD8 T cells in ankylosing spondylitis. A single record per CDR3 protein comes from TCRdb applying MiXCR to the 5' RACE reads. The data show more than 100,000 distinct CDR3 sequences, about 10% seen once. Source material: blood, either unsorted or a sorted T cell fraction (not recorded which). These receptors were taken from a female donor with ankylosing spondylitis or in good health (not recorded which). CDR3s include the opening cysteine and the closing phenylalanine or tryptophan. A D gene is named only where the DNA matches it firmly. For some rows the clone size is stated as once, few or many, or as a class when expanded; others skip it.

d_call	v_call	j_call	clone_size	cdr3_aa	cdr3_nt
NA	TRBV24-1	TRBJ2-1	many	CATSDSYEQFF	TGTGCCACCAGTGATTCCTATGAGCAGTTCTTC
TRBD1	TRBV5-1	TRBJ1-5	NA	CASSPGTGGNFQPQHF	TGCGCCAGCAGCCCAGGGACAGGGGGCAATTTCCAGCCCCAGCATTTT
NA	TRBV6-1	TRBJ1-4	many	CASSESPWDTNEKLFF	TGTGCCAGCAGTGAATCCCCCTGGGACACTAATGAAAAACTGTTTTTT
NA	TRBV11-2	TRBJ1-3	NA	CASSPPGRFSGNTIYF	TGTGCCAGCAGCCCCCCGGGGCGCTTCTCTGGAAACACCATATATTTT
NA	TRBV7-8	TRBJ2-7	NA	CASSLGQAGNEQYF	TGTGCCAGCAGCTTAGGACAGGCCGGGAACGAGCAGTACTTC
NA	TRBV18	TRBJ1-5	NA	CASSPAGTYQPQHF	TGTGCCAGCTCACCGGCGGGGACATATCAGCCCCAGCATTTT
NA	TRBV12-3/TRBV12-4	TRBJ1-1	many	CASSLSGQLNTEAFF	TGTGCCAGCAGTTTATCGGGACAATTGAACACTGAAGCTTTCTTT
NA	TRBV18	TRBJ1-2	many	CASSRTENYGYTF	TGTGCCAGCTCACGGACAGAGAACTATGGCTACACCTTC
TRBD2	TRBV4-1	TRBJ2-7	many	CASSQEATSGTYEQYF	TGCGCCAGCAGCCAAGAGGCCACTAGCGGGACTTACGAGCAGTACTTC
NA	TRBV10-2	TRBJ1-2	many	CASSDPSYGYTF	TGCGCCAGCAGTGACCCGTCTTATGGCTACACCTTC
NA	TRBV7-9	TRBJ1-2	many	CASSSPTGTDYGYTF	TGTGCCAGCAGCTCGCCGACAGGAACGGACTATGGCTACACCTTC
NA	TRBV7-9	TRBJ2-6	many	CASSPEGSAANVLTF	TGTGCCAGCAGCCCCGAAGGGTCTGCGGCCAACGTCCTGACTTTC
NA	TRBV28	TRBJ1-4	NA	CASSFLAATNEKLFF	TGTGCCAGCAGTTTCTTAGCAGCAACTAATGAAAAACTGTTTTTT
TRBD2	TRBV7-9	TRBJ2-1	NA	CASSLASSGKLYNEQFF	TGTGCCAGCAGCTTAGCGTCTAGCGGGAAACTCTACAATGAGCAGTTCTTC
TRBD2	TRBV5-1	TRBJ2-2	many	CASSLLAVQTGELFF	TGCGCCAGCAGCTTACTAGCGGTTCAGACCGGGGAGCTGTTTTTT
TRBD1	TRBV5-1	TRBJ2-3	few	CASSTRTGGPTDTQYF	TGCGCCAGCAGCACCCGGACAGGGGGCCCCACGGATACGCAGTATTTT
TRBD1	TRBV27	TRBJ1-3	many	CASRTGTGFLSGNTIYF	TGTGCCAGCAGAACCGGGACAGGGTTTCTATCTGGAAACACCATATATTTT
NA	TRBV20-1	TRBJ2-7	NA	CRAGTDSYEQYF	TGCAGGGCCGGGACGGACTCCTACGAGCAGTACTTC
NA	TRBV7-2	TRBJ1-5	many	CASSLVAGGSNQPQHF	TGTGCCAGCAGCTTAGTGGCGGGGGGAAGCAATCAGCCCCAGCATTTT
NA	TRBV5-1	TRBJ1-4	many	CASSLAGGTTNEKLFF	TGCGCCAGCAGCTTGGCCGGGGGAACAACTAATGAAAAACTGTTTTTT
TRBD1	TRBV14	TRBJ2-5	NA	CASSQEDRAPPYQETQYF	TGTGCCAGCAGCCAAGAAGACAGGGCCCCACCGTACCAAGAGACCCAGTACTTC
NA	TRBV5-1	TRBJ2-1	many	CASSSGLRGSYNEQFF	TGCGCCAGCAGCTCCGGACTAAGGGGCTCCTACAATGAGCAGTTCTTC
NA	TRBV19	TRBJ2-2	few	CASKKNTGELFF	TGTGCCAGCAAAAAGAACACCGGGGAGCTGTTTTTT
NA	TRBV5-1	TRBJ1-1	once	CASSLATFSGSSTEAFF	TGCGCCAGCAGCTTGGCCACTTTCTCGGGGTCCAGCACTGAAGCTTTCTTT
NA	TRBV29-1	TRBJ1-2	many	CSALLWREDGYTF	TGCAGCGCCTTACTGTGGAGGGAGGATGGCTACACCTTC
NA	TRBV18	TRBJ2-5	NA	CASSPSAGQETQYF	TGTGCCAGCTCACCATCGGCCGGGCAAGAGACCCAGTACTTC
TRBD2	TRBV9	TRBJ2-1	many	CASSVVLAGGPNEQFF	TGTGCCAGCAGCGTAGTCCTAGCGGGAGGCCCTAATGAGCAGTTCTTC
NA	TRBV5-1	TRBJ1-6	many	CASSLEGLEDSPLHF	TGCGCCAGCAGCTTGGAGGGTCTCGAGGATTCACCCCTCCACTTT
NA	TRBV18	TRBJ2-2	NA	CASSPRDAGQNTGELFF	TGTGCCAGCTCACCACGGGATGCTGGACAGAACACCGGGGAGCTGTTTTTT
NA	TRBV5-1	TRBJ1-4	many	CASSLSGATNEKLFF	TGCGCCAGCAGCTTGTCCGGGGCAACTAATGAAAAACTGTTTTTT
NA	TRBV5-1	TRBJ2-3	many	CASSLEASSWRTQYF	TGCGCCAGCAGCTTGGAGGCTAGCTCCTGGCGTACGCAGTATTTT
TRBD1	TRBV12-3/TRBV12-4	TRBJ1-4	many	CASSPEQGGKLFF	TGTGCCAGCAGCCCGGAACAGGGGGGGAAACTGTTTTTT
TRBD1	TRBV29-1	TRBJ1-4	many	CSVSRQGKNEKLFF	TGCAGCGTTTCCCGACAGGGGAAAAATGAAAAACTGTTTTTT
NA	TRBV28	TRBJ1-2	many	CASSPGGVGNYGYTF	TGTGCCAGCAGTCCCGGGGGGGTAGGGAACTATGGCTACACCTTC
TRBD2	TRBV20-1	TRBJ2-3	many	CSARGASSGSLDTQYF	TGCAGTGCTAGGGGGGCTTCTAGCGGGAGTTTAGATACGCAGTATTTT
NA	TRBV10-2	TRBJ2-1	NA	CASSDPSSYNEQFF	TGCGCCAGCAGCGACCCGAGCTCCTACAATGAGCAGTTCTTC
NA	TRBV5-1	TRBJ2-5	many	CASSSTTETQYF	TGCGCCAGCAGCTCTACTACGGAGACCCAGTACTTC
TRBD2	TRBV28	TRBJ2-7	many	CASSLGGRAYEQYF	TGTGCCAGCAGCTTAGGCGGGAGGGCCTACGAGCAGTACTTC
NA	TRBV20-1	TRBJ1-2	many	CSARLGTSETF	TGCAGTGCTAGACTCGGGACCTCAGAAACCTTC
TRBD2	TRBV5-1	TRBJ2-1	many	CASSLELARHNEQFF	TGCGCCAGCAGCTTGGAACTAGCGAGGCACAATGAGCAGTTCTTC
NA	TRBV20-1	TRBJ2-7	many	CSAIRPGAVYEQYF	TGCAGTGCTATCCGGCCGGGGGCGGTCTACGAGCAGTACTTC
NA	TRBV5-1	TRBJ1-5	few	CASSWGGEQPQHF	TGCGCCAGCAGCTGGGGGGGAGAGCAGCCCCAGCATTTT
NA	TRBV10-2	TRBJ2-7	many	CASSETGQAAYEQYF	TGCGCCAGCAGTGAGACAGGTCAAGCGGCCTACGAGCAGTACTTC
TRBD2	TRBV5-1	TRBJ2-7	many	CASSLGGGSYEQYF	TGTGCCAGCAGCTTAGGCGGGGGTTCCTACGAGCAGTACTTC